These 21 T cell receptor beta chains share one sample of origin, sequenced in a study of cytotoxic CD8 clonotypes in ibrutinib-treated CLL. The protocol was immunoSEQ multiplex PCR, while the TCRdb copy is restricted to in-frame clones and leaves out a portion. The table lists about 68,000 clones, more than 60% of them singletons. Specimen: PBMCs, collected after 12 months of ibrutinib treatment. The receptors were gathered from a human donor with chronic lymphocytic leukemia.

The count of this clone is one. The CDR3 DNA reads TGTGCCTGGAGTAGCCACTCCGCTACAGGGGGGGGAGGCTACACCTTC. Protein: CAWSSHSATGGGGYTF. The genes are TRBV30 and TRBJ1-2; the match to TRBD1 covers 8 bases. CDR3 length: 16 amino acids. The V segment lost 2 bases and the J segment 8 bases; nucleotides outside the gene matches: 16. CDR1 and CDR2 (germline): GTSNPN, SVGIG (reference sequence).

The gene calls are TRBV15 and TRBJ1-2; 7 bases are a match to TRBD1. With 5 bases clipped from V and 3 bases from J, the junction kept 6 bases outside the gene matches. From germline, CDR1 is LNHNV and CDR2 YYDKDF (reference sequence). This CDR3 comprises 14 residues. The CDR3 reads CATSDNDRDYGYTF. DNA for the CDR3: TGTGCCACCAGCGACAACGACAGGGACTATGGCTACACCTTC.

This CDR3 reads CAWSPGPFNTEAFF. Here the CDR3 DNA reads TGTGCCTGGAGTCCAGGGCCCTTCAACACTGAAGCTTTCTTT. The chain combines TRBV30 with TRBJ1-1; perhaps TRBD1 as D (5 bases). Germline V gives CDR1 GTSNPN, CDR2 SVGIG (reference sequence). V was clipped by 2 bases and J by 2 bases, with 12 bases between them. The CDR3 covers 14 residues. Supplemented by reference TRBV30 and TRBJ1-1, the full variable domain reads SQTIHQWPATLVQPVGSPLSLECTVEGTSNPNLYWYRQAAGRGLQLLFYSVGIGQISSEVPQNLSASRPQDRQFILSSKKLLLSDSGFYLCAWSPGPFNTEAFFGQGTRLTVV.

This clone was seen just once. In DNA, the CDR3 is TGTGCCAGCAGCTTAGAGTGGGGAGTGGGTGGGACTAGCACAGATACGCAGTATTTT. Protein product: CASSLEWGVGGTSTDTQYF. This rearrangement joins TRBV11-2 to TRBJ2-3; D is possibly TRBD2 (6 bases). V was pared by 0 bases and J by 0 bases, with 19 bases between. Germline V lookup: CDR1 SGHAT, CDR2 FQNNGV. The CDR3 runs 19 residues.

The genes are TRBV19 and TRBJ2-5; TRBD1 matches at 7 bases. This CDR3 spans 15 amino acids. V shed 6 bases, J shed 3 bases, and the junction held 10 bases outside the gene matches. Per germline, CDR1 LNHDA and CDR2 SQIVND (reference sequence). CDR3 DNA sequence: TGTGCCAGTAGCTTGACCGGGACAGCAAAAGAGACCCAGTACTTC. Translation: CASSLTGTAKETQYF.

The V and J genes are TRBV7-7 and TRBJ2-5; 11 bases align to TRBD2. Trimming at V came to 5 bases and at J to 5 bases, leaving 10 bases not matched to a gene. The CDR3 is 16 amino acids. Germline lookup yields CDR1 SSHAT and CDR2 FNYEAQ (reference sequence). The CDR3 spells CASSRVAGGPEETQYF. The CDR3 region has the DNA TGTGCCAGCAGCCGCGTAGCGGGGGGGCCTGAGGAGACCCAGTACTTC.

The rearrangement uses TRBV30 and TRBJ1-1; D possibly corresponds to TRBD1 (5 bases). Germline CDR1 is GTSNPN and CDR2 is SVGIG (reference sequence). The CDR3 loop spans 13 amino acids. V lost 1 base, J lost 1 base, and 7 bases lay in between. CDR3 DNA: TGTGCCTGGAGTGAAACAGGGAACACTGAAGCTTTCTTT. Amino acid sequence: CAWSETGNTEAFF.

This chain connects TRBV7-9 to TRBJ2-7, with a weak D call TRBD2 (6 bases). This CDR3 spans 14 amino acids. The ends were cut back, 5 bases at V and 6 bases at J, with 17 bases in the middle. Germline V gives CDR1 SEHNR, CDR2 FQNEAQ (reference sequence). CDR3 DNA: TGTGCCAGCAGCGGGGTGGAGGGATGGGGCGAGCAGTACTTC. This codes for CASSGVEGWGEQYF.

The chain is built from TRBV7-2 and TRBJ1-4; possibly TRBD1 for D (5 bases). Per the germline V gene, CDR1 is SGHTA and CDR2 is FQGNSA. The CDR3 is 19 residues long. The ends were cut back, 5 bases at V and 2 bases at J, with 24 bases in the middle. The CDR3 loop is CASSLGVMGPTLTNEKLFF. In nucleotides, the CDR3 is TGTGCCAGCAGCCTAGGAGTTATGGGGCCAACCCTGACTAATGAAAAACTGTTTTTT. The complete variable domain, with remaining parts taken from reference TRBV7-2 and TRBJ1-4, reads GAGVSQSPSNKVTEKGKDVELRCDPISGHTALYWYRQSLGQGLEFLIYFQGNSAPDKSGLPSDRFSAERTGGSVSTLTIQRTQQEDSAVYLCASSLGVMGPTLTNEKLFFGSGTQLSVL.

The V and J genes are TRBV11-3 and TRBJ2-2; D perhaps matches TRBD1 (6 bases). The CDR3 length is 15 residues. Trimming removed 1 base from V and 3 bases from J, with 9 bases in between. Germline assignment: CDR1 SGHNT and CDR2 YENEEA. CDR3 DNA: TGTGCCAGCAGCTTAGGGGGACATTACACCGGGGAGCTGTTTTTT. Amino acids: CASSLGGHYTGELFF. The whole variable domain, remainder taken from reference TRBV11-3 and TRBJ2-2, is EAGVVQSPRYKIIEKKQPVAFWCNPISGHNTLYWYLQNLGQGPELLIRYENEEAVDDSQLPKDRFSAERLKGVDSTLKIQPAELGDSAVYLCASSLGGHYTGELFFGEGSRLTVL.

This chain joins TRBV6-4 and TRBJ2-3; 10 bases fit TRBD2. Trimming removed 5 bases from V and 6 bases from J; junction bases left unmatched: 8. Germline assignment: CDR1 MRHNA and CDR2 SNTAGT. The CDR3 length is 15 residues. The DNA of the CDR3 is TGTGCCAGCAGTTATAGCGGGGGGTCATACGATACGCAGTATTTT. It is translated as CASSYSGGSYDTQYF.

The J gene is TRBJ2-7, the V gene TRBV6-5; D is unresolved. Germline V gives CDR1 MNHEY, CDR2 SVGAGI. Trimming removed 6 bases at V and 4 bases at J, with 13 bases between. The CDR3 spans 13 residues. CDR3 sequence (DNA): TGTGCCAGCAGCCCCTTCGGGTCTTACGAGCAGTACTTC. Translating it yields CASSPFGSYEQYF.

The sample holds a few counts of this clone. CDR3 sequence (DNA): TGTGCCAGCAGCTCTCAGGGCATGAACACTGAAGCTTTCTTT. Encoded protein: CASSSQGMNTEAFF. This sequence joins TRBV5-4 and TRBJ1-1; possible D gene TRBD1, 5 bases. Germline V gives CDR1 SGHNT, CDR2 YYREEE (reference sequence). The CDR3 has 14 amino acids. V was shortened by 3 bases and J by 0 bases, with 9 bases between the two germline ends.

The chain joins TRBV4-1 to TRBJ2-7; 11 bases align to TRBD2. V shed 4 bases, J shed 4 bases, and the junction held 6 bases outside the gene matches. The CDR3 is made up of 15 amino acids. In germline, CDR1 is MGHRA, CDR2 YSYEKL. In DNA, the CDR3 is TGCGCCAGCAGCCCCGGGACTAGCGGAAAATACGAGCAGTACTTC. This encodes CASSPGTSGKYEQYF.

This chain uses TRBV30 with TRBJ1-5, with a tentative D call TRBD1 (5 bases). The CDR3 length is 15 residues. CDR1 and CDR2 from the germline V gene are GTSNPN and SVGIG (reference sequence). Between the trimmed V and J ends, which lost 1 base and 2 bases, there was a span of 12 bases. The CDR3 reads CAWSERVTGNQPQHF. The CDR3, as DNA: TGTGCCTGGAGTGAGAGGGTGACAGGCAATCAGCCCCAGCATTTT.

This chain links TRBV7-9 with TRBJ1-6; D not certain. The V end lost 5 bases, the J end lost 9 bases, and 14 bases lay between the germline ends. The CDR3 loop spans 14 amino acids. The germline V gene has CDR1 SEHNR and CDR2 FQNEAQ (reference sequence). In nucleotides, the CDR3 is TGTGCCAGCAGCACGGGATCCGCTGCTTCACCCCTCCACTTT. Translating gives CASSTGSAASPLHF. Complete variable domain (other parts from reference TRBV7-9 and TRBJ1-6): DTGVSQNPRHKITKRGQNVTFRCDPISEHNRLYWYRQTLGQGPEFLTYFQNEAQLEKSRLLSDRFSAERPKGSFSTLEIQRTEQGDSAMYLCASSTGSAASPLHFGNGTRLTVT.

The chain recombines TRBV4-2 with TRBJ2-7; 7 bases map to TRBD1. Germline V gives CDR1 LGHNA, CDR2 YNFKEQ. The CDR3 sequence is 16 residues long. With 0 bases clipped from V and 4 bases from J, the junction kept 9 bases outside the gene matches. The CDR3 protein is CASSQEWTGIEYEQYF. The CDR3, as DNA: TGTGCCAGCAGCCAAGAGTGGACAGGAATTGAGTACGAGCAGTACTTC.

The V gene is TRBV5-6, the J gene TRBJ1-1, with 7 positions matching TRBD1. The germline V gene encodes CDR1 SGHDT and CDR2 YYEEEE. The V gene end was trimmed by 3 bases and the J gene end by 1 base; junction bases not matched to a gene: 3. This CDR3 has 14 residues. In nucleotides, the CDR3 is TGTGCCAGCAGCTCAGACAGGGCGAACACTGAAGCTTTCTTT. Its protein product is CASSSDRANTEAFF.

V usage is TRBV27 and J usage is TRBJ1-2; 8 nucleotides match TRBD1. CDR3 size: 16 residues. V was clipped by 3 bases and J by 8 bases; unmatched bases: 14. Per germline, CDR1 MNHEY and CDR2 SMNVEV (reference sequence). The CDR3 sequence: CASSFLGQGGDRGYTF. DNA for the CDR3: TGTGCCAGCAGTTTCCTCGGACAGGGAGGTGATCGGGGCTACACCTTC.

The rearrangement links TRBV2 to TRBJ1-4, with D unclear. CDR1 and CDR2 (germline): SNHLY, FYNNEI. V lost 4 bases and J 7 bases, leaving 10 bases between the germline ends. The CDR3 contains 13 residues. The CDR3 DNA sequence: TGTGCCAGCAGTGTGGGTATTAGTGAAAAACTGTTTTTT. Translation gives CASSVGISEKLFF.

CDR3 nucleotide sequence: TGTGCCAGCAGCGTTACCTCGGCAGGGGAGACCCAGTACTTC. Translated: CASSVTSAGETQYF. The rearrangement uses TRBV9 and TRBJ2-5, with a weak D call TRBD1 (5 bases). Germline V gene lookup returns CDR1 SGDLS and CDR2 YYNGEE. V lost 2 bases, J lost 5 bases, and 13 bases lay in between. This CDR3 has 14 residues.